The following is a T cell receptor (beta chain) sequence with its context. No antigen is known for it. A read error is possible here, since a much larger clone lies one base away. A read error is likely, as this CDR3 ends without the conserved phenylalanine or tryptophan. These data come from a study of tumor and adjacent non-tumor tissue in lung cancer. Study context: On average, productive TCRbeta reads reached about 4.4 million per sample. General study findings and limits: Significantly higher TCR diversity was found in tumor than normal lung. In normal lung, the top 100 clones were significantly more dominant than in tumor.

A modified ARM-PCR protocol with three rounds of nested PCR amplified TCRbeta. TCRdb re-called the multiplex PCR reads with MiXCR, one entry per CDR3 protein. The table includes 95,000 to 150,000 distinct CDR3 sequences, roughly 67% detected once. This sample's RNA came from whole unsorted tissue. Donors were chemotherapy-naive, newly diagnosed lung cancer surgical patients in China, August–November 2014. Material for sequencing was lung tumor tissue. The TCR comes from a man aged 30 to 39 with non-small cell lung cancer.

The CDR3 reads CSALDRGLNTGELFS. CDR3 sequence (DNA): TGCAGTGCTCTGGACAGGGGACTAAACACCGGGGAGCTGTTTTCT. V and J are TRBV20-1 and TRBJ2-2; 9 bases line up with TRBD1. Germline assignment: CDR1 DFQATT and CDR2 SNEGSKA (reference sequence). The length of the CDR3 is 15 residues. After removal of 5 bases from V and 2 bases from J, the junction contained 6 bases not matched to a gene.